This TCR beta chain comes out of a study of blood T cell repertoires in COVID-19. Turning to the study itself: The cDNA or gDNA used as material had been derived from T cells, B-cell-depleted T cells, or PBMCs.

Enrollees, about 18 to 90 years old, lived in approximately 25 US areas. Researchers sorted participants into cohorts using their self-reported clinical history. During the 2 weeks before they entered the study, exposed participants had met someone with a PCR-confirmed or clinician-diagnosed COVID-19 case. Clones were sequenced by immunoSEQ multiplex PCR, and TCRdb holds only the in-frame ones, with some missing. The sample consists of over 250,000 clones, 80% to 85% of them appearing once. The V gene's germline CDR1 is SQVTM and CDR2 ANQGSEA. The ends lost 1 base at V and 6 bases at J; junction bases unmatched: 8. The length of the CDR3 is 15 residues.

This TCR was recovered from a man aged 40-55 years who had been exposed to COVID-19. The chain links TRBV29-1 to TRBJ2-1; 8 bases match TRBD2. The sequenced sample consisted of PBMCs or T cells enriched from blood (not recorded which). The CDR3 region has the DNA TGCAGCGTTGAAGGACGACTAGCGTGGACCAATGAGCAGTTCTTC. This sequence encodes CSVEGRLAWTNEQFF.